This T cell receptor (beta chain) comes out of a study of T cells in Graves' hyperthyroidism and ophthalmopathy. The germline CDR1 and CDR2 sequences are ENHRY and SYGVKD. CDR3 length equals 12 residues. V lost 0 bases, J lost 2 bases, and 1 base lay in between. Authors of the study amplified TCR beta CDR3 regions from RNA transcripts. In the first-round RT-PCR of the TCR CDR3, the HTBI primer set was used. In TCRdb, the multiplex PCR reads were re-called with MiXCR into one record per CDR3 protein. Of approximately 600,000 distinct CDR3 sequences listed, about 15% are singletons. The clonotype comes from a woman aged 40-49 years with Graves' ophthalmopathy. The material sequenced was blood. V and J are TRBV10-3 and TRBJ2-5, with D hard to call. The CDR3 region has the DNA TGTGCCATCAGTGAGTCTCAAGAGACCCAGTACTTC. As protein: CAISESQETQYF.